This record concerns one T cell receptor beta chain sequence. The data were obtained in a study of blood T cell repertoires in COVID-19. Study-level information: The cDNA or gDNA used as material had been derived from T cells, B-cell-depleted T cells, or PBMCs.

This CDR3 region has 13 residues. Germline-derived CDR1 and CDR2 are MNHEY and SMNVEV (reference sequence). With 4 bases removed from V and 4 bases from J, the gap between germline ends came to 7 bases. Here immunoSEQ multiplex PCR was the method, and the copy in TCRdb shows in-frame clones only, minus some. The sample lists 150,000 to 200,000 clones, roughly 70% seen once, with less than 3% in the top ten. This sequence joins TRBV27 and TRBJ2-2; weak D call: TRBD1 (5 bases). This TCR came from a woman at least 80 years old with acute or convalescent COVID-19. Material: peripheral blood. The CDR3 DNA reads as TGTGCCAGCAGTTCCAGGGTCACCGGGGAGCTGTTTTTT. Translating gives CASSSRVTGELFF.